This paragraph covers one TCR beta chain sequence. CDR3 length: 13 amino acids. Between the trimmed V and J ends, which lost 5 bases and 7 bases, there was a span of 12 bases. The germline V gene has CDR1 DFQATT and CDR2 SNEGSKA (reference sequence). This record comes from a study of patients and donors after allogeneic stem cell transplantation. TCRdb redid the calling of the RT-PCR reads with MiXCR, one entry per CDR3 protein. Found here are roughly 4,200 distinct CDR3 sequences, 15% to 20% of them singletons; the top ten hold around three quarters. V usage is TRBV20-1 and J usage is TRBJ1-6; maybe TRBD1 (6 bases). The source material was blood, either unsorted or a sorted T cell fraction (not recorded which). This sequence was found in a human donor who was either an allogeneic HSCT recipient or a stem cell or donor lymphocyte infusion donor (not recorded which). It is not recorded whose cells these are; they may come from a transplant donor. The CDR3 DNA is TGCAGTGCTCGACAGGATCACAATTCACCCCTCCACTTT. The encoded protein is CSARQDHNSPLHF.